These T cell receptor beta chains were read from a single sample in a study of beta chain features in type 1 diabetes. The table came from immunoSEQ multiplex PCR; TCRdb's copy has only in-frame clones and leaves some out. Of fewer than 200,000 clones listed, 10% are singletons. Sequencing input: central memory CD4+ T cells from blood. The receptors originated from a man aged 30 to 39 with type 1 diabetes. CDR3s include the opening cysteine and the closing phenylalanine or tryptophan. A D gene is named only where the DNA matches it firmly. Clone size appears in some rows only: once, few, many, or a class for an expanded clone.

size | D | J | length | V | DNA | CDR3
few | - | TRBJ2-1 | 15 | TRBV19 | TGTGCCAGTAGTGACCCTGGACGGAAACGGGGTGAGCAGTTCTTC | CASSDPGRKRGEQFF
- | - | TRBJ1-1 | 17 | TRBV4-2 | TGTGCCAGCAGCTCCCTCGGGGGGTCAGGGGTGAACACTGAAGCTTTCTTT | CASSSLGGSGVNTEAFF
few | - | TRBJ2-4 | 13 | TRBV7-3 | TGTGCCAGCAGCTTAGCGGTCAAAAACATTCAGTACTTC | CASSLAVKNIQYF
- | TRBD1 | TRBJ1-1 | 14 | TRBV29-1 | TGCAGCGTAAACAGGGGGTCGGTAGACACTGAAGCTTTCTTT | CSVNRGSVDTEAFF
- | TRBD1 | TRBJ1-2 | 13 | TRBV28 | TGTGCCAGCGTGATTAGGGACAGCGAAAACTACACCTTC | CASVIRDSENYTF
few | - | TRBJ2-3 | 15 | TRBV28 | TGTGCCAGCAGCCCCGGTTTGTACCAAACAGATACGCAGTATTTT | CASSPGLYQTDTQYF
- | TRBD1 | TRBJ1-1 | 16 | TRBV28 | TGTGCCAGCAGGCATGGGGGGACAGGGGGGGGGACTGAAGCTTTCTTT | CASRHGGTGGGTEAFF
few | TRBD1 | TRBJ2-5 | 15 | TRBV7-9 | TGTGCCAGCAGCTCTATGGGACAGCCACAAGAGACCCAGTACTTC | CASSSMGQPQETQYF
- | - | TRBJ2-1 | 13 | TRBV19 | TGTGCCAGTAGTATAGAGCGGAACAATGAGCAGTTCTTC | CASSIERNNEQFF
few | - | TRBJ2-3 | 14 | TRBV9 | TGTGCCAGCAGCGTCAAGGGGTCCACAGATACGCAGTATTTT | CASSVKGSTDTQYF
few | TRBD1 | TRBJ2-5 | 18 | TRBV25-1 | TGTGCCAGCAGTGAATCTTCGACAGGGGCGAACAAAGGAGAGACCCAGTACTTC | CASSESSTGANKGETQYF
- | - | TRBJ1-5 | 15 | TRBV18 | TGTGCCAGCTCACCATCCGCAGGGGGCAATCAGCCCCAGCATTTT | CASSPSAGGNQPQHF
few | - | TRBJ2-7 | 13 | TRBV19 | TGTGCCAGTAGTATCCGGACTACCTACGAGCAGTACTTC | CASSIRTTYEQYF
many | - | TRBJ2-6 | 18 | TRBV11-2 | TGTGCCAGCAGCTTAGTCCCCAGGGGAGGGTCCGGGGCCAACGTCCTGACTTTC | CASSLVPRGGSGANVLTF
few | TRBD1 | TRBJ2-7 | 13 | TRBV25-1 | TGTGCCAGCAGGGACAGGGCAACTTGGGAGCAGTACTTC | CASRDRATWEQYF
few | - | TRBJ2-7 | 14 | TRBV28 | TGTGCCAGCAGTTCCACACTGGACAGCTACGAGCAGTACTTC | CASSSTLDSYEQYF
- | - | TRBJ1-4 | 13 | TRBV6-4 | TGTGCCAGCAGTGACACGGACACCGGTCTACTGTTTTTT | CASSDTDTGLLFF
few | - | TRBJ2-3 | 13 | TRBV7-3 | TGTGCCAGCAGCTTAAGACTCACAGATACGCAGTATTTT | CASSLRLTDTQYF
few | TRBD1 | TRBJ1-2 | 15 | TRBV6-4 | TGTGCCAGCAGTGTTTCGACAGGGGGTTCCTATGGCTACACCTTC | CASSVSTGGSYGYTF
- | TRBD2 | TRBJ2-1 | 13 | TRBV7-3 | TGTGCCACCTCAGTTAGCGGGACCAATGAGCAGTTCTTC | CATSVSGTNEQFF
- | - | TRBJ2-7 | 13 | TRBV15 | TGTGCCACCAGCAGCAGTCCGAGGGAGGAGCAGTACTTC | CATSSSPREEQYF
few | TRBD2 | TRBJ2-2 | 14 | TRBV9 | TGTGCCAGCAGCGTAGGCGGGGGAATCGGGGAGCTGTTTTTT | CASSVGGGIGELFF
- | - | TRBJ2-2 | 14 | TRBV7-9 | TGTGCCAGCAGCCCGGGACACAGCACCGGGGAGCTGTTTTTT | CASSPGHSTGELFF
few | - | TRBJ2-1 | 14 | TRBV5-1 | TGCGCCAGCAGCTTGGGGCTAGCGAGCAATGAGCAGTTCTTC | CASSLGLASNEQFF
- | - | TRBJ2-7 | 14 | TRBV9 | TGTGCCAGCAGCCGAGCACTCGGAGTTTACGAGCAGTACTTC | CASSRALGVYEQYF
- | - | TRBJ1-1 | 12 | TRBV30 | TGTGCCTGGAGCCCTAGGAACACTGAAGCTTTCTTT | CAWSPRNTEAFF
few | - | TRBJ2-6 | 15 | TRBV7-2 | TGTGCCAGCAGCATGGCCCTCTCTGGGGCCAACGTCCTGACTTTC | CASSMALSGANVLTF
few | - | TRBJ2-5 | 12 | TRBV28 | TGTGCCAGCAGAGGGGGTGGTCGGACCCAGTACTTC | CASRGGGRTQYF
- | - | TRBJ2-7 | 15 | TRBV7-2 | TGTGCCAGCAGCTTAGCGGGGGGACAGAACTACGAGCAGTACTTC | CASSLAGGQNYEQYF
few | TRBD2 | TRBJ2-3 | 16 | TRBV27 | TGTGCCAGTCTTCGGAGGGGGACTAGCAGCACAGATACGCAGTATTTT | CASLRRGTSSTDTQYF
- | - | TRBJ2-7 | 14 | TRBV28 | TGTGCCAGCAGTTTATCCGCAGGGCACCACGAGCAGTACTTC | CASSLSAGHHEQYF
- | TRBD2 | TRBJ2-3 | 14 | TRBV30 | TGTGCCTTCTCGACTAGCGGGGGCACAGATACGCAGTATTTT | CAFSTSGGTDTQYF
- | TRBD1 | TRBJ2-7 | 16 | TRBV4-1 | TGCGCCAGCAGCCAAGTCCCGGACAGGGGCCTCTACGAGCAGTACTTC | CASSQVPDRGLYEQYF
few | - | TRBJ1-4 | 15 | TRBV7-9 | TGTGCCAGCAGCTTAGAAGGCGGACTTAATGAAAAACTGTTTTTT | CASSLEGGLNEKLFF
- | TRBD2 | TRBJ2-1 | 17 | TRBV5-1 | TGCGCCAGCAGCTTGGGGACTAGCGGGAGGTCGAGGGGTGAGCAGTTCTTC | CASSLGTSGRSRGEQFF
few | - | TRBJ2-7 | 12 | TRBV7-9 | TGTGCCAGCAGCTTACAGGGCTACGAGCAGTACTTC | CASSLQGYEQYF
- | TRBD2 | TRBJ2-1 | 15 | TRBV9 | TGTGCCAGCAGCGTAGAGGGCGGGAGGCGGAATGAGCAGTTCTTC | CASSVEGGRRNEQFF
few | - | TRBJ1-2 | 15 | TRBV2 | TGTGCCAGCAGTCGCCGGGGGGCGGGAAACTATGGCTACACCTTC | CASSRRGAGNYGYTF
- | - | TRBJ2-1 | 15 | TRBV7-3 | TGTGCCAGCAGCCCATCACCGGGCTCCTACAATGAGCAGTTCTTC | CASSPSPGSYNEQFF
- | TRBD2 | TRBJ2-7 | 13 | TRBV7-3 | TGTGCCAGCAGCTTAGCGGGAGGGTACGAGCAGTACTTC | CASSLAGGYEQYF
few | - | TRBJ1-1 | 15 | TRBV6-5 | TGTGCCAGCAGTGTACAGGTTGCCGTGAACACTGAAGCTTTCTTT | CASSVQVAVNTEAFF
many | - | TRBJ2-1 | 12 | TRBV5-1 | TGCGCCAGCAGCCTGCTTAGCGATGAGCAGTTCTTC | CASSLLSDEQFF
few | - | TRBJ1-2 | 17 | TRBV28 | TGTGCCAGCAGTCCACAACAGGCGGCGACTCCTCTTCTCGGCTACACCTTC | CASSPQQAATPLLGYTF
- | TRBD2 | TRBJ2-7 | 16 | TRBV28 | TGTGCCAGCAGTTTTGAACTAGCGGGACTAACCTACGAGCAGTACTTC | CASSFELAGLTYEQYF
few | - | TRBJ1-2 | 15 | TRBV4-3 | TGCGCCAGCAGCCAAGAGGGCAGACCTAACTATGGCTACACCTTC | CASSQEGRPNYGYTF
- | TRBD2 | TRBJ2-1 | 13 | TRBV7-2 | TGTGCCAGCAGCCGGGACTACGACAATGAGCAGTTCTTC | CASSRDYDNEQFF
- | - | TRBJ2-1 | 14 | TRBV4-2 | TGTGCCAGCAGCCTGGACTTGAGTCTGAATGAGCAGTTCTTC | CASSLDLSLNEQFF
few | - | TRBJ2-5 | 15 | TRBV19 | TGTGCCAGTAGTATAAGAGGGTGGACAGAAGAGACCCAGTACTTC | CASSIRGWTEETQYF
- | TRBD1 | TRBJ2-5 | 14 | TRBV2 | TGTGCCAGCACGACACAGGGGTCCCAAGAGACCCAGTACTTC | CASTTQGSQETQYF
few | TRBD2 | TRBJ2-3 | 15 | TRBV28 | TGTGCCAGCAGGACTAGCGGTACTAGCACAGATACGCAGTATTTT | CASRTSGTSTDTQYF
- | - | TRBJ2-1 | 12 | TRBV7-9 | TGTGCCAGCAGCTTAGTAGACAATGAGCAGTTCTTC | CASSLVDNEQFF
few | - | TRBJ2-3 | 13 | TRBV7-2 | TGTGCCAGCAGCTTAGGAGGGCGGGATACGCAGTATTTT | CASSLGGRDTQYF